The 25 T cell receptor beta chains presented below share a single source sample, sequenced in a study of CD8 T cells in Susac syndrome. RNA was extracted with the RNeasy kit, and a quantity of roughly 0.45 to 1 ug was reverse transcribed using random hexamers. TCRdb reprocessed the immunoSEQ multiplex PCR reads with MiXCR, giving one entry per CDR3 protein. The table has around 300,000 distinct CDR3 sequences, around 85% seen once. The sequencing sample was made of CD8+ T cells from PBMCs. Receptor source: a human donor with multiple sclerosis.

Regarding this clonotype: The conserved phenylalanine or tryptophan is not found at the CDR3 terminus, so this likely reflects a read error. This chain links TRBV3-1 with TRBJ1-1; no reliable D call. V lost 6 bases to trimming and J lost 2 bases, with 7 bases between them. The length of the CDR3 is 12 residues. Germline CDR1 and CDR2: LGHDT and YNNKEL (reference sequence). CDR3: CASRLDNTEAFL. The CDR3 region has the DNA TGTGCCAGCAGGTTGGATAACACTGAAGCTTTCCTT.

The chain recombines TRBV7-2 with TRBJ2-1; D may match TRBD1 or TRBD2 (5 bases each). Trimming stripped 5 bases from V and 6 bases from J, with 17 bases between. Germline values: CDR1 SGHTA, CDR2 FQGNSA. This CDR3 comprises 15 residues. The CDR3 DNA follows: TGTGCCAGCAGCATGGGACCACTCTTGAGCAATGAGCAGTTCTTC. Encoded protein: CASSMGPLLSNEQFF.

The chain is built from TRBV20-1 and TRBJ1-1; 8 nucleotides line up with TRBD1. The CDR3 runs 16 residues. V lost 4 bases, J lost 1 base, and 11 bases stayed unmatched. Germline V lookup: CDR1 DFQATT, CDR2 SNEGSKA (reference sequence). The CDR3 protein is CSAKHLGQGSNTEAFF. As DNA, the CDR3 is TGCAGTGCTAAACACCTCGGACAGGGTTCGAACACTGAAGCTTTCTTT.

The chain recombines TRBV28 with TRBJ2-1, with a possible D match to TRBD1 (6 bases). Germline-derived CDR1 and CDR2 are MDHEN and SYDVKM. CDR3 length: 16 residues. Deletions cut 4 bases from V and 8 bases from J, with 21 bases between. CDR3 sequence reads: CASSYTGKIEFDEQFF. In DNA, the CDR3 is TGTGCCAGCAGTTACACAGGGAAGATCGAGTTCGATGAGCAGTTCTTC.

The gene calls are TRBV20-1 and TRBJ2-2; 7 bases are a match to TRBD2. Unmatched junction bases numbered 7, after V lost 6 bases and J lost 3 bases. The CDR3 covers 14 residues. CDR1 and CDR2 from the germline V gene are DFQATT and SNEGSKA (reference sequence). CDR3 in amino acids: CSAPLAAYTGELFF. As DNA, the CDR3 is TGCAGTGCCCCGCTAGCGGCTTACACCGGGGAGCTGTTTTTT.

The table lists this clonotype with a few counts. The rearrangement links TRBV6-4 to TRBJ2-1; 7 bases are a match to TRBD2. This CDR3 region has 15 residues. V was clipped by 6 bases and J by 3 bases; unmatched bases: 8. Per germline, CDR1 MRHNA and CDR2 SNTAGT. The CDR3: CASRGLPTIYNEQFF. CDR3 bases: TGTGCCAGCAGGGGACTACCTACTATCTACAATGAGCAGTTCTTC.

The chain carries TRBV7-9 and TRBJ2-1, with a weak D call TRBD2 (6 bases). The CDR3 runs to 16 residues. The germline V and J ends were trimmed by 0 bases and 6 bases, with 15 bases remaining between them. Germline CDR1 is SEHNR and CDR2 is FQNEAQ (reference sequence). The CDR3, as DNA: TGTGCCAGCAGCTTAGCATGGGCTAGCGTGGGCAATGAGCAGTTCTTC. Translation: CASSLAWASVGNEQFF. Filled out from reference TRBV7-9 and TRBJ2-1, the complete variable domain reads DTGVSQNPRHKITKRGQNVTFRCDPISEHNRLYWYRQTLGQGPEFLTYFQNEAQLEKSRLLSDRFSAERPKGSFSTLEIQRTEQGDSAMYLCASSLAWASVGNEQFFGPGTRLTVL.

The chain joins TRBV4-3 to TRBJ1-3; weak D call: TRBD1 (6 bases). V was pared by 0 bases and J by 0 bases, with 12 bases between. The CDR3 covers 17 residues. Germline V gene lookup returns CDR1 LGHNA and CDR2 YSLEER. This chain's CDR3 is CASSQDRGPVSGNTIYF. The CDR3 DNA is TGCGCCAGCAGCCAAGACAGGGGACCTGTCTCTGGAAACACCATATATTTT.

This clonotype came up a few times. The chain carries TRBV11-2 and TRBJ2-3, with TRBD2 as a possible D gene (5 bases). The ends were cut back, 1 base at V and 7 bases at J, with 9 bases in the middle. Germline V gene lookup returns CDR1 SGHAT and CDR2 FQNNGV. CDR3 length equals 13 residues. The CDR3 loop reads CASSLGRGNTQYF. CDR3 coding DNA: TGTGCCAGCAGCTTAGGCCGAGGGAATACGCAGTATTTT.

This chain's CDR3 is CASSQVPAVRAQQETQYF. CDR3 bases: TGCGCCAGCAGCCAAGTCCCCGCCGTGAGAGCCCAACAAGAGACCCAGTACTTC. The rearrangement uses TRBV4-1 and TRBJ2-5; the D is unclear. Germline CDR1 MGHRA, CDR2 YSYEKL. Trimming removed 1 base at V and 2 bases at J, with 20 bases between. The CDR3 totals 18 residues.

This chain joins TRBV6-1 and TRBJ1-5; D is possibly TRBD1 (5 bases). Germline lookup yields CDR1 MNHNS and CDR2 SASEGT. The CDR3 covers 15 residues. Trimming cost V 4 bases and J 8 bases, with 18 bases left between them. The CDR3 sequence: CASSARDGLAEPQHF. The CDR3 coding sequence is TGTGCCAGCAGTGCCCGGGACGGACTAGCGGAGCCCCAGCATTTT.

This chain links TRBV14 with TRBJ1-4, with a tentative D call TRBD1 (5 bases). The V and J ends lost 1 base and 5 bases respectively, with 17 bases between them. Germline CDR1 and CDR2: SGHDN and FVKESK. The CDR3 is made up of 17 amino acids. In DNA form, the CDR3 reads TGTGCCAGCAGCCAAGGGCGTTTGTGGGGCAGGAATGAAAAACTGTTTTTT. Translation gives CASSQGRLWGRNEKLFF. Supplemented by reference TRBV14 and TRBJ1-4, the full variable domain reads EAGVTQFPSHSVIEKGQTVTLRCDPISGHDNLYWYRRVMGKEIKFLLHFVKESKQDESGMPNNRFLAERTGGTYSTLKVQPAELEDSGVYFCASSQGRLWGRNEKLFFGSGTQLSVL.

The rearrangement links TRBV28 to TRBJ2-1; D gene uncertain. Germline V lookup: CDR1 MDHEN, CDR2 SYDVKM. Trimming took off 2 bases at V and 15 bases at J, with 17 bases between the two ends. The CDR3 loop spans 13 amino acids. CDR3 protein: CASSLPSRYGRFF. In DNA form, the CDR3 reads TGTGCCAGCAGTTTACCCTCCCGATATGGCAGGTTCTTC.

This clonotype was picked up one time. This sequence joins TRBV29-1 and TRBJ1-2; possible D gene TRBD1, 6 bases. V lost 5 bases and J lost 4, with 11 bases in between. Germline V lookup: CDR1 SQVTM, CDR2 ANQGSEA. There are 12 residues in the CDR3. Written as DNA, the CDR3 is TGCAGCGTTTTACAGGGACTCTATGGCTACACCTTC. It translates to CSVLQGLYGYTF.

This chain's CDR3 is CASSGGTEDEAFF. For the CDR3, the DNA is TGTGCCAGCAGTGGGGGGACAGAAGATGAAGCTTTCTTT. The chain combines TRBV6-4 with TRBJ1-1; 7 bases are a match to TRBD1. The CDR3 is 13 residues long. V lost 4 bases, J lost 7 bases, and 6 bases stayed unmatched. Germline assignment: CDR1 MRHNA and CDR2 SNTAGT.

V is TRBV5-5 and J is TRBJ2-2; possibly TRBD2 for D (5 bases). The germline V gene has CDR1 SGHKS and CDR2 YYEKEE (reference sequence). V lost 4 bases, J lost 9 bases, and 22 bases lay in between. The CDR3 runs to 16 residues. The DNA for the CDR3 is TGTGCCAGCAGCCCCATCTTTACTAGAACTGGGAGGGAGCTGTTTTTT. As protein: CASSPIFTRTGRELFF. Supplemented by reference TRBV5-5 and TRBJ2-2, the full variable domain reads DAGVTQSPTHLIKTRGQQVTLRCSPISGHKSVSWYQQVLGQGPQFIFQYYEKEERGRGNFPDRFSARQFPNYSSELNVNALLLGDSALYLCASSPIFTRTGRELFFGEGSRLTVL.

This chain uses TRBV27 with TRBJ1-1; D is uncertain. Trimming stripped 5 bases from V and 3 bases from J, with 13 bases between. Germline CDR1 MNHEY, CDR2 SMNVEV (reference sequence). The CDR3 is 14 residues long. The CDR3 coding sequence is TGTGCCAGCAGTCCTATCCGGACGGACACTGAAGCTTTCTTT. Translated, it gives CASSPIRTDTEAFF.

The J gene is TRBJ1-2, the V gene TRBV4-3; D may be TRBD1 (6 bases). CDR1 LGHNA and CDR2 YSLEER come from the germline V gene. Trimming removed 1 base at V and 0 bases at J, with 12 bases between. CDR3 length: 16 residues. The DNA for the CDR3 is TGCGCCAGCAGCCAAGCCCGGACAGTTTCTAACTATGGCTACACCTTC. Its translation is CASSQARTVSNYGYTF.

The chain combines TRBV7-9 with TRBJ2-7, with unresolved D. The V end lost 5 bases, the J end lost 5 bases, and 16 bases lay between the germline ends. This CDR3 comprises 14 residues. Germline V lookup: CDR1 SEHNR, CDR2 FQNEAQ (reference sequence). The CDR3 bases are TGTGCCAGCAGCCCCGGCAGGCCCCTGGACGAGCAGTACTTC. Translated, it gives CASSPGRPLDEQYF.

This clonotype occurred a few times. This chain links TRBV19 with TRBJ1-1, with D uncertain. CDR1 is LNHDA and CDR2 is SQIVND in the germline V gene (reference sequence). The CDR3 runs to 14 residues. Trimming pared 3 bases from V and 0 bases from J, leaving 8 bases between. The CDR3 DNA reads as TGTGCCAGTAGTATGTGGGTACTGAACACTGAAGCTTTCTTT. Translation: CASSMWVLNTEAFF.

The chain has TRBV6-1 and TRBJ2-7, with 7 bases lining up with TRBD1. This CDR3 is built from 16 residues. V shed 6 bases, J shed 3 bases, and the junction held 14 bases outside the gene matches. Per germline, CDR1 MNHNS and CDR2 SASEGT. The CDR3 sequence: CASRGPVTGLGYEQYF. DNA for the CDR3: TGTGCCAGCAGGGGCCCCGTGACAGGGTTGGGCTACGAGCAGTACTTC.

This chain connects TRBV4-3 to TRBJ1-5; D is uncertain. Deletions cut 0 bases from V and 5 bases from J, with 14 bases between. The length of the CDR3 is 16 residues. The germline gives CDR1 LGHNA, CDR2 YSLEER. This CDR3 reads CASSQEAFAPDQPQHF. As DNA, the CDR3 is TGCGCCAGCAGCCAAGAGGCCTTTGCCCCGGATCAGCCCCAGCATTTT.

The V call is TRBV7-9, the J call TRBJ2-1; D not resolved. V lost 5 bases and J lost 0, with 5 bases in between. The length of the CDR3 is 13 residues. Germline V CDR1 and CDR2: SEHNR, FQNEAQ (reference sequence). The CDR3 loop reads CASSPDSYNEQFF. The CDR3 nucleotides read TGTGCCAGCAGCCCCGACTCCTACAATGAGCAGTTCTTC.

The V gene is TRBV5-4, the J gene TRBJ1-1; no clear D gene. V lost 1 base to trimming and J lost 8 bases, with 9 bases between them. Germline V gene lookup returns CDR1 SGHNT and CDR2 YYREEE (reference sequence). The CDR3 consists of 12 residues. The CDR3 protein is CASSLKGFEAFF. The DNA of the CDR3 is TGTGCCAGCAGCTTGAAAGGGTTCGAAGCTTTCTTT.

The V call is TRBV5-4, the J call TRBJ2-7, with 9 bases lining up with TRBD1. V dropped 5 bases and J dropped 2; count of bases not matched to a gene: 5. The CDR3 contains 14 residues. Looked up from germline, CDR1 is SGHNT and CDR2 is YYREEE (reference sequence). CDR3 region: CASRRTGETYEQYF. DNA of the CDR3: TGTGCCAGCAGAAGGACAGGGGAGACCTACGAGCAGTACTTC.